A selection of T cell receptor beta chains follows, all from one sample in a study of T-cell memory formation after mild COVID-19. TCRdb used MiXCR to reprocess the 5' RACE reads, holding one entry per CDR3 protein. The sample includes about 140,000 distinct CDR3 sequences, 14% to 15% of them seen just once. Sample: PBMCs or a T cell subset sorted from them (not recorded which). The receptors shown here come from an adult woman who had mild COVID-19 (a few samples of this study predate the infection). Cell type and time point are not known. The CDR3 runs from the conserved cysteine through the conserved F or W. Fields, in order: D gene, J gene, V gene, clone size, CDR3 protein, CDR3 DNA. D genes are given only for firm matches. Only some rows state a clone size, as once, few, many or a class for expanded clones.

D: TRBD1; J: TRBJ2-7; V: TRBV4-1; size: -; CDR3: CASSHLTGGTSYEQYF; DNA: TGCGCCAGCAGCCACCTGACAGGGGGGACTTCCTACGAGCAGTACTTC
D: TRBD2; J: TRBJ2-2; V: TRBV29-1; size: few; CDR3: CSVEIAGLNTGELFF; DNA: TGCAGCGTTGAAATAGCGGGGCTGAACACCGGGGAGCTGTTTTTT
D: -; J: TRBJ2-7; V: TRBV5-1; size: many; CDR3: CASSYPGSYEQYF; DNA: TGCGCCAGCAGCTACCCGGGGTCATACGAGCAGTACTTC
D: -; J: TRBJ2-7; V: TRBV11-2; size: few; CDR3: CASSIQQVYEQYF; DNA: TGTGCCAGCAGCATTCAACAGGTCTACGAGCAGTACTTC
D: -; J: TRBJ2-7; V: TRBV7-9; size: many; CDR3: CASSLGAAFPYF; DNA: TGTGCCAGCAGCTTAGGGGCAGCCTTCCCGTACTTC
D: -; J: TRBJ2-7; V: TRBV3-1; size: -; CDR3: CASSQDLASYEQYF; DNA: TGTGCCAGCAGCCAAGATCTAGCCTCCTACGAGCAGTACTTC
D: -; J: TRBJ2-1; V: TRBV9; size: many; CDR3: CASSGGPGTNNEQFF; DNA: TGTGCCAGCAGCGGAGGTCCGGGGACAAATAATGAGCAGTTCTTC
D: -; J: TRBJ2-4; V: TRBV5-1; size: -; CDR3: CASSFLNREVAKNIQYF; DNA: TGCGCCAGCAGCTTCCTAAACCGGGAAGTAGCCAAAAACATTCAGTACTTC
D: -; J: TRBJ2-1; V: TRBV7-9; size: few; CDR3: CASSFSREQFF; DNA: TGTGCCAGCAGCTTCTCGCGCGAGCAGTTCTTC
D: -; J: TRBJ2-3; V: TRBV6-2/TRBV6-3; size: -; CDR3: CASSPRHFQTGDTQYF; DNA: TGTGCCAGCAGTCCCCGGCACTTTCAGACCGGGGATACGCAGTATTTT
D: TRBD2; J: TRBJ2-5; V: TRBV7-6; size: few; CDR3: CASSLTSGSRETQYF; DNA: TGTGCCAGCAGCTTGACTAGCGGGAGCAGAGAGACCCAGTACTTC
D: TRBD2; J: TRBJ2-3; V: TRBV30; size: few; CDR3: CAWHSGTGTDTQYF; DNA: TGTGCCTGGCACAGCGGGACTGGCACAGATACGCAGTATTTT
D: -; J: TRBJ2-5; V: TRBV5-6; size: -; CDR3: CASSPGTPRGTQYF; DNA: TGTGCCAGCAGCCCCGGGACACCGAGGGGGACCCAGTACTTC
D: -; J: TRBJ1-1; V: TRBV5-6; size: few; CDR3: CASSLEGMNTEAFF; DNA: TGTGCCAGCAGCTTGGAGGGTATGAACACTGAAGCTTTCTTT
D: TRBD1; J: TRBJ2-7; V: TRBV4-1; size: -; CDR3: CASSISGTGFAYEQYF; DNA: TGCGCCAGCAGCATATCCGGGACAGGATTCGCCTACGAGCAGTACTTC
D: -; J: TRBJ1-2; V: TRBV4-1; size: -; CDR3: CASSQAFLSRNYGYTF; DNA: TGCGCCAGCAGCCAAGCCTTTTTGTCTCGGAACTATGGCTACACCTTC
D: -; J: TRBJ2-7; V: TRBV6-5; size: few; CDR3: CASSYSPVRGEQYF; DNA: TGTGCCAGCAGTTACTCGCCGGTACGGGGCGAGCAGTACTTC
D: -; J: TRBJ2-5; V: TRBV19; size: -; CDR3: CASSIPGHLGETQYF; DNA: TGTGCCAGTAGTATACCGGGACACCTGGGGGAGACCCAGTACTTC
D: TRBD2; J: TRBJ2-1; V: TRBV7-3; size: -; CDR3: CASSLGYGREGNEQFF; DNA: TGTGCCAGCAGCTTAGGGTACGGGAGGGAGGGGAATGAGCAGTTCTTC
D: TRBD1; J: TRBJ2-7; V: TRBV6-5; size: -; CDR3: CASSYLPGQYSYEQYF; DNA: TGTGCCAGCAGTTACCTCCCGGGACAGTACTCCTACGAGCAGTACTTC
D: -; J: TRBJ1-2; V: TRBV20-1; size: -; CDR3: CSARVERSQPYGYTF; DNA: TGCAGTGCTAGAGTTGAGAGAAGCCAACCCTATGGCTACACCTTC
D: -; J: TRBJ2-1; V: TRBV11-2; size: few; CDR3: CASSLERLSSYNEQFF; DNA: TGTGCCAGCAGCTTGGAACGGCTCAGCTCCTACAATGAGCAGTTCTTC
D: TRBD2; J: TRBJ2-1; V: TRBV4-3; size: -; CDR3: CASSQEGGVDEQFF; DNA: TGCGCCAGCAGCCAAGAGGGGGGGGTGGATGAGCAGTTCTTC
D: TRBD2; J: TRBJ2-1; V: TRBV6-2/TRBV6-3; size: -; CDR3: CASSYLAGNEQFF; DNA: TGTGCCAGCAGTTACTTAGCGGGAAATGAGCAGTTCTTC
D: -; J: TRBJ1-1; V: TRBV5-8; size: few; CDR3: CASSSQGQLNTEAFF; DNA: TGTGCCAGCAGCTCCCAGGGGCAACTGAACACTGAAGCTTTCTTT
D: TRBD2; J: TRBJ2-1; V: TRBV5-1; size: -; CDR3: CASSLVGSGSEQFF; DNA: TGCGCCAGCAGCTTGGTCGGTAGCGGGTCTGAGCAGTTCTTC
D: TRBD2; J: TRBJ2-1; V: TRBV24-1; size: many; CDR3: CATSATSGRMGQFF; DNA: TGTGCCACCAGTGCGACTAGCGGGAGAATGGGGCAGTTCTTC
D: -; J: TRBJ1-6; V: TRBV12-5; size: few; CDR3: CASGQPGTRGNSPLHF; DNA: TGTGCTAGTGGTCAACCTGGGACCCGAGGGAATTCACCCCTCCACTTT
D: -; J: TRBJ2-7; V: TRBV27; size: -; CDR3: CASSFFPAYEQYF; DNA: TGTGCCAGCAGTTTTTTCCCGGCCTACGAGCAGTACTTC
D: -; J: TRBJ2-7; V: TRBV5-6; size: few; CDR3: CASSAGSPEEQYF; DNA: TGTGCCAGCAGTGCCGGGTCCCCGGAGGAGCAGTACTTC
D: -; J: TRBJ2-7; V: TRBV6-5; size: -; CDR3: CASSSAREQYF; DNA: TGTGCCAGCAGTTCCGCTCGCGAGCAGTACTTC
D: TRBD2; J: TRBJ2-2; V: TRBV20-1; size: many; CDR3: CSASSALLAGAGELFF; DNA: TGCAGTGCCTCCTCGGCCCTACTAGCGGGAGCCGGGGAGCTGTTTTTT
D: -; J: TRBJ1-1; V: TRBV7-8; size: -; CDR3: CASTYSTPSSPGGPGFGEAFF; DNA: TGTGCCAGCACCTATAGTACCCCTAGTAGCCCGGGGGGACCTGGGTTCGGTGAAGCTTTCTTT
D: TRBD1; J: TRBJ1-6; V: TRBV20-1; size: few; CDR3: CSARATGELSPLHF; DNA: TGCAGTGCTAGAGCCACAGGGGAGTTGTCACCCCTCCACTTT
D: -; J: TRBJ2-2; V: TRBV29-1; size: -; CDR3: CSVVSGTTNTGELFF; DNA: TGCAGCGTTGTCTCCGGGACAACGAACACCGGGGAGCTGTTTTTT
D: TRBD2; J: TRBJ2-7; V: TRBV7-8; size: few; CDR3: CASTDRLAGDYEQYF; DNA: TGTGCCAGCACCGACAGACTAGCGGGGGATTACGAGCAGTACTTC
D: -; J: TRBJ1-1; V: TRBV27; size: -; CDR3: CASSSNRLNEAAFF; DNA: TGTGCCAGCAGTTCTAACCGTTTGAACGAGGCCGCTTTCTTT
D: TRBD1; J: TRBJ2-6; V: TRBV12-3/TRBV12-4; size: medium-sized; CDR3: CASSSQTGGANVLTF; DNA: TGTGCCAGCAGTTCCCAGACAGGGGGGGCCAACGTCCTGACTTTC
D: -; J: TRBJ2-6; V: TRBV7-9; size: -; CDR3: CASSHGQGAGANVLTF; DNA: TGTGCCAGCAGCCACGGCCAGGGCGCTGGGGCCAACGTCCTGACTTTC
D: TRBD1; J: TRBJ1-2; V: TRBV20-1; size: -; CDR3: CSASPVQGRYLNYGYTF; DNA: TGCAGTGCTAGCCCCGTACAGGGGAGATACCTTAACTATGGCTACACCTTC
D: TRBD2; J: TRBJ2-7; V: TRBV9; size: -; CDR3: CASSVGGGRSYEQYF; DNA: TGTGCCAGCAGCGTAGGTGGCGGGAGGTCCTACGAGCAGTACTTC
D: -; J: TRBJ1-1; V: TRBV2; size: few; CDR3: CASSEISRDVWTEAFF; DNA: TGTGCCAGCAGTGAGATAAGCAGGGACGTTTGGACTGAAGCTTTCTTT